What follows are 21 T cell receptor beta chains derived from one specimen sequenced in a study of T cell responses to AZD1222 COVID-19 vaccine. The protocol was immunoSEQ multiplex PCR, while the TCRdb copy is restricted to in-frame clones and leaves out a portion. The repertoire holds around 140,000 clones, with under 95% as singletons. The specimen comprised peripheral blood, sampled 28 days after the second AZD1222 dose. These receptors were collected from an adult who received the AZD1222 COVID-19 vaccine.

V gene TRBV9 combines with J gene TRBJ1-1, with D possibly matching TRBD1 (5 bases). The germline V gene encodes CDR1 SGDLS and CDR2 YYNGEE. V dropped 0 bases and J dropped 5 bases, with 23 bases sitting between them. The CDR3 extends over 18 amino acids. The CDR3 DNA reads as TGTGCCAGCAGCGTAGCTACTATAGGGACCTTCGAGAGGACTGAAGCTTTCTTT. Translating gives CASSVATIGTFERTEAFF.

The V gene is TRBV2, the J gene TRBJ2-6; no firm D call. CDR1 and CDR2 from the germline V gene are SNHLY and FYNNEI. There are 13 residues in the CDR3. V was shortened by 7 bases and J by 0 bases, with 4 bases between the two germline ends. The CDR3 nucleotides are TGTGCCAGCATTGGCTCTGGGGCCAACGTCCTGACTTTC. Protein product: CASIGSGANVLTF.

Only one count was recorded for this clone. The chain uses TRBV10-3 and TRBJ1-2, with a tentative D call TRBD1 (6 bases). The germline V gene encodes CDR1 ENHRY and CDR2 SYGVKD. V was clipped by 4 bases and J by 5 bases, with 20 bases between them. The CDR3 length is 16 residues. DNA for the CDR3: TGTGCCATCAGTGGCGGGGGGCGCCGCGGGGGATATGGCTACACCTTC. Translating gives CAISGGGRRGGYGYTF.

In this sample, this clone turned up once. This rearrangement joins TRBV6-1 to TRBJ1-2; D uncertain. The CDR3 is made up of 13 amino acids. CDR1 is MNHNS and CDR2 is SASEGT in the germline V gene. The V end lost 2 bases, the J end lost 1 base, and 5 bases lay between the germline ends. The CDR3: CASSENSNYGYTF. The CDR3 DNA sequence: TGTGCCAGCAGTGAAAACAGTAACTATGGCTACACCTTC.

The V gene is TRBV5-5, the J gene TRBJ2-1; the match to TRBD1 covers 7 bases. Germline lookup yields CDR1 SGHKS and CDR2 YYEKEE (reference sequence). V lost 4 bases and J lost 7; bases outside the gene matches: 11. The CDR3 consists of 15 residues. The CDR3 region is CASSRLGRGSNEQFF. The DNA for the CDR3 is TGTGCCAGCAGCCGTCTCGGCAGGGGGAGTAATGAGCAGTTCTTC.

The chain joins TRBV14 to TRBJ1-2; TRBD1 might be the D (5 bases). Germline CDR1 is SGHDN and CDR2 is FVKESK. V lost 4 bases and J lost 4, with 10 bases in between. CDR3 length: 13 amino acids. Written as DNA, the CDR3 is TGTGCCAGCAGCCCGGGGGGAAGCTATGGCTACACCTTC. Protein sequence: CASSPGGSYGYTF.

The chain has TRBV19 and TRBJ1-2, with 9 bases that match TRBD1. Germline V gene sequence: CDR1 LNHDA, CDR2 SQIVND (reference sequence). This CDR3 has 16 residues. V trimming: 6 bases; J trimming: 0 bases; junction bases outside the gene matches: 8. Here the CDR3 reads CASSHRDRAPNYGYTF. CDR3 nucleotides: TGTGCCAGTAGCCACCGGGACAGGGCTCCTAACTATGGCTACACCTTC. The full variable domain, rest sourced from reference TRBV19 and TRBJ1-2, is DGGITQSPKYLFRKEGQNVTLSCEQNLNHDAMYWYRQDPGQGLRLIYYSQIVNDFQKGDIAEGYSVSREKKESFPLTVTSAQKNPTAFYLCASSHRDRAPNYGYTFGSGTRLTVV.

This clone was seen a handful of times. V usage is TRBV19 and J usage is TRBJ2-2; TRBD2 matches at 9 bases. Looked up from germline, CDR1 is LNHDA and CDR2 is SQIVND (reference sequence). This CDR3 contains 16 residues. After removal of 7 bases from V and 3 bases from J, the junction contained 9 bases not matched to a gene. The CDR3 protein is CASIPGLARDTGELFF. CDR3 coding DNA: TGTGCCAGTATCCCGGGACTAGCCAGGGACACCGGGGAGCTGTTTTTT.

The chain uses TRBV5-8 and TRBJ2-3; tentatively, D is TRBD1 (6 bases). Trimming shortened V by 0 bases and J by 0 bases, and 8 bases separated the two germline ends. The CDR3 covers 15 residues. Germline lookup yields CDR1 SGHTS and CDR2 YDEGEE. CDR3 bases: TGTGCCAGCAGCTTGGGGACAGCTAGCACAGATACGCAGTATTTT. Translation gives CASSLGTASTDTQYF.

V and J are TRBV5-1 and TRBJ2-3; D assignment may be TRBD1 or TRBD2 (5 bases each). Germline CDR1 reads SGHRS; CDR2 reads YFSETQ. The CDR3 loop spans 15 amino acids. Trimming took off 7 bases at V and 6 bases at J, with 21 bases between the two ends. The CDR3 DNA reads TGCGCCAGCTCGCAGGGAGATCCTCGGACGGATACGCAGTATTTT. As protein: CASSQGDPRTDTQYF.

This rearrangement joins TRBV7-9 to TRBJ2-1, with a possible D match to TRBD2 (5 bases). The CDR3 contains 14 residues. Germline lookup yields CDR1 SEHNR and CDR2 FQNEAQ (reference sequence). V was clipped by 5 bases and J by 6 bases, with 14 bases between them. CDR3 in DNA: TGTGCCAGCAGCCGGAGGACGGACTTCAATGAGCAGTTCTTC. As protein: CASSRRTDFNEQFF.

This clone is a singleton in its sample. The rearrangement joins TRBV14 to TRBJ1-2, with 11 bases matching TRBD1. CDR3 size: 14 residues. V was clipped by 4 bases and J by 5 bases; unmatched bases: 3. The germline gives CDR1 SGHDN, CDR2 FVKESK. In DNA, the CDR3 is TGTGCCAGCAGCCGACGGGACAGGGGGTATGGCTACACCTTC. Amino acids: CASSRRDRGYGYTF.

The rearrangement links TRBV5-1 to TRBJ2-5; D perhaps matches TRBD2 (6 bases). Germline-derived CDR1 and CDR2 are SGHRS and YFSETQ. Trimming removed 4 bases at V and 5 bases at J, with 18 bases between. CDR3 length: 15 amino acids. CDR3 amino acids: CASSPDPTRTETQYF. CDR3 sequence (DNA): TGCGCCAGCAGCCCAGACCCGACTAGAACGGAGACCCAGTACTTC.

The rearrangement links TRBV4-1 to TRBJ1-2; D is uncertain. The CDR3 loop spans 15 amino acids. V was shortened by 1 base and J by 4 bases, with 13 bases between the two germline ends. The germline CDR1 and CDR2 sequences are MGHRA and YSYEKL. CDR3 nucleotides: TGCGCCAGCAGCCAAGGAGTAGGTCAGTTCTATGGCTACACCTTC. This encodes CASSQGVGQFYGYTF.

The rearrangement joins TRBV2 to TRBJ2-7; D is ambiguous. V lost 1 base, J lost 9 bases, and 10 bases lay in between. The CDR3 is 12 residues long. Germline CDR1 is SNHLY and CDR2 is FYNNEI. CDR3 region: CASSEGSPVQYF. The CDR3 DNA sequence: TGTGCCAGCAGTGAAGGTAGTCCCGTGCAGTACTTC.

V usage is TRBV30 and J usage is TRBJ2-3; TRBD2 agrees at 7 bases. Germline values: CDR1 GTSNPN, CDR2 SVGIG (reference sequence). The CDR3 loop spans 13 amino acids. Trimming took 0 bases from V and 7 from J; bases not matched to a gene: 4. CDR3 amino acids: CAWSVQAGNTQYF. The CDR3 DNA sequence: TGTGCCTGGAGTGTACAAGCGGGAAATACGCAGTATTTT.

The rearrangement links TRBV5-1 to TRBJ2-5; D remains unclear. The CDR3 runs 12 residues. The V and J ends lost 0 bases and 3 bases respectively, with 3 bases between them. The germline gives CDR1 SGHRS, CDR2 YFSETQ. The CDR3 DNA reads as TGCGCCAGCAGCTTGGGGGAAGAGACCCAGTACTTC. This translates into CASSLGEETQYF.

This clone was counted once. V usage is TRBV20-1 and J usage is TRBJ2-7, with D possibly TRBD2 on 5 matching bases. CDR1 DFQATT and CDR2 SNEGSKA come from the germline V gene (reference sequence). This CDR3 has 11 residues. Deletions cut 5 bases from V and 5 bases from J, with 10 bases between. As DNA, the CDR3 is TGCAGTGCTTTATTTAGCGACGAGCAGTACTTC. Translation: CSALFSDEQYF.

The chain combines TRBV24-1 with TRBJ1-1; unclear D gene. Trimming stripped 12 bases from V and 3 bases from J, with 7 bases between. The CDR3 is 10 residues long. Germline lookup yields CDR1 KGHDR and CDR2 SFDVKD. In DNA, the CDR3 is TGTGCCCTCGGAGACACTGAAGCTTTCTTT. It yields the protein CALGDTEAFF.

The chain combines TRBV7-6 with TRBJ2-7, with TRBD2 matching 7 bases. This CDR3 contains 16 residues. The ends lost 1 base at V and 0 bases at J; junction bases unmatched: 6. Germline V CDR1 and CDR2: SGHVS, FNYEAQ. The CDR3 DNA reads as TGTGCCAGCAGCTTAGGTGTCGGCGGGGGCTCCTACGAGCAGTACTTC. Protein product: CASSLGVGGGSYEQYF. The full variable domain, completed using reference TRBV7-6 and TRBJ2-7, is GAGVSQSPRYKVTKRGQDVALRCDPISGHVSLYWYRQALGQGPEFLTYFNYEAQQDKSGLPNDRFSAERPEGSISTLTIQRTEQRDSAMYRCASSLGVGGGSYEQYFGPGTRLTVT.

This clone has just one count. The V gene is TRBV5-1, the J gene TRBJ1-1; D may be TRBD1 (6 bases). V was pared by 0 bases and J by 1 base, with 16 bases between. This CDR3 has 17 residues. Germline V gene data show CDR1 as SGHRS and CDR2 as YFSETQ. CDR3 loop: CASSLDGRGFSNTEAFF. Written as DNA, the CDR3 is TGCGCCAGCAGCTTGGATGGCAGGGGATTTTCGAACACTGAAGCTTTCTTT.